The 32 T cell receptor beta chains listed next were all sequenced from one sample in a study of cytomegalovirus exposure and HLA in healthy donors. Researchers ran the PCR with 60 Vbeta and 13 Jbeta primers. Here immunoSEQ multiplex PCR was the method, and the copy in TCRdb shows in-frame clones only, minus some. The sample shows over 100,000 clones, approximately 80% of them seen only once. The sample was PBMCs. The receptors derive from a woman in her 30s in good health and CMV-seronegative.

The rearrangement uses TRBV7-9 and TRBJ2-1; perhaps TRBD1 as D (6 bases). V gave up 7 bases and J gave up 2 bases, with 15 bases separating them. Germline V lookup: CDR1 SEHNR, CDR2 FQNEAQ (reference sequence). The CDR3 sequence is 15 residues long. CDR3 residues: CASTETGIPYNEQFF. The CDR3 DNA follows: TGTGCCAGCACCGAAACAGGGATCCCCTACAATGAGCAGTTCTTC.

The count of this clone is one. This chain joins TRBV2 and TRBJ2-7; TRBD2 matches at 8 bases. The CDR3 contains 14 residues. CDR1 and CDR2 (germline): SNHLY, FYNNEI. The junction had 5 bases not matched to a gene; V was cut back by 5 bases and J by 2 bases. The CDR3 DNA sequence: TGTGCCAGCAGTTCCACTAGCGGTGCCTACGAGCAGTACTTC. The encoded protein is CASSSTSGAYEQYF.

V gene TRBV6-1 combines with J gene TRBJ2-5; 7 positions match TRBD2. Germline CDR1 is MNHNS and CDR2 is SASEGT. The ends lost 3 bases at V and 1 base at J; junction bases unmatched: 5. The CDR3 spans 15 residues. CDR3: CASSDVGGSQETQYF. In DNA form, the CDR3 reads TGTGCCAGCAGTGATGTGGGGGGGAGCCAAGAGACCCAGTACTTC.

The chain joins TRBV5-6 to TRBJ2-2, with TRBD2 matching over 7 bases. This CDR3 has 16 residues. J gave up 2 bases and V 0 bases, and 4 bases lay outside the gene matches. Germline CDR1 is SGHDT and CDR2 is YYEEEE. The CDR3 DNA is TGTGCCAGCAGCTTGGCTAGCGGAGGTAACACCGGGGAGCTGTTTTTT. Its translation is CASSLASGGNTGELFF.

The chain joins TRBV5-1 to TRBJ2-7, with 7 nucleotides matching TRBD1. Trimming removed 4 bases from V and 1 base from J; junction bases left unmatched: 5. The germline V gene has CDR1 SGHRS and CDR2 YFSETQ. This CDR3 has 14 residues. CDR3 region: CASSHDRASYEQYF. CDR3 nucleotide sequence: TGCGCCAGCAGCCACGACAGGGCGTCCTACGAGCAGTACTTC.

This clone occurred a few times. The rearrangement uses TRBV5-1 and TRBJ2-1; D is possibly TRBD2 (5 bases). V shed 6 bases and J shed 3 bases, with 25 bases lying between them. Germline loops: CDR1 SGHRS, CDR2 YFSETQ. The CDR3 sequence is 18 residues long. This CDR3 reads CASTLAGIGLRRYNEQFF. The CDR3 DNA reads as TGCGCCAGCACCCTTGCCGGCATCGGACTGAGGCGCTACAATGAGCAGTTCTTC.

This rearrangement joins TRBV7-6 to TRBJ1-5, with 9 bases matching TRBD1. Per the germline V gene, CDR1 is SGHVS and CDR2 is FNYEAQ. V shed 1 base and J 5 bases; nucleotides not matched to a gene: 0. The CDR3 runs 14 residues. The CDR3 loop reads CASSLGDRDQPQHF. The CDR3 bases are TGTGCCAGCAGCTTAGGGGACAGGGATCAGCCCCAGCATTTT.

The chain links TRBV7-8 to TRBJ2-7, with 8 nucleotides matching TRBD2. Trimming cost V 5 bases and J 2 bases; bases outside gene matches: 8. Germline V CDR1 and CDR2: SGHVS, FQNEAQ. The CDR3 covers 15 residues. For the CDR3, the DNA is TGTGCCAGCAGCCTCAGGCGGGAGGTGGCCTACGAGCAGTACTTC. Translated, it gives CASSLRREVAYEQYF.

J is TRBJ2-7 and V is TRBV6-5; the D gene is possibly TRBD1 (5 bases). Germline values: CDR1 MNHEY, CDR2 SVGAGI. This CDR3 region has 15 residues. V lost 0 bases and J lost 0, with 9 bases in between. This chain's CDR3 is CASSYSRDSSYEQYF. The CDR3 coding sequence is TGTGCCAGCAGTTACTCGAGAGACAGCTCCTACGAGCAGTACTTC.

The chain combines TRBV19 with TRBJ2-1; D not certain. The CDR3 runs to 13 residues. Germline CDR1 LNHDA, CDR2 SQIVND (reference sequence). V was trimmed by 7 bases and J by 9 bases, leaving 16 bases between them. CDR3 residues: CASTAPQLREQFF. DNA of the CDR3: TGTGCCAGTACGGCCCCACAGTTGCGTGAGCAGTTCTTC.

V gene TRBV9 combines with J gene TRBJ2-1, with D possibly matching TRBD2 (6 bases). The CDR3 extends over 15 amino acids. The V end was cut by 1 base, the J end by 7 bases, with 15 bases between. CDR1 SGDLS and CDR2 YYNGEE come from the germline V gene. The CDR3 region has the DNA TGTGCCAGCAGCGTAATCTCGGGAGCAAAAAATGAGCAGTTCTTC. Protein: CASSVISGAKNEQFF.

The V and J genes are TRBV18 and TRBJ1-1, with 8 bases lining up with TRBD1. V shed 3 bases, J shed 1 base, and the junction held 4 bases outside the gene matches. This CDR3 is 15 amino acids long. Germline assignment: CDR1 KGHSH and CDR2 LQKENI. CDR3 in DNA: TGTGCCAGCTCACCCTCGACAGGGGCGAACACTGAAGCTTTCTTT. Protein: CASSPSTGANTEAFF.

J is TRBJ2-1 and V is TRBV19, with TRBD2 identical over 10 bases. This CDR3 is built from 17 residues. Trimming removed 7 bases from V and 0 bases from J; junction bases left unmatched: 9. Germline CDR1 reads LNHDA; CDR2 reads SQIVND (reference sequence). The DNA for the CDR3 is TGTGCCAGTAATCGACTAGCGGGTGAGAGCTCCTACAATGAGCAGTTCTTC. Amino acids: CASNRLAGESSYNEQFF.

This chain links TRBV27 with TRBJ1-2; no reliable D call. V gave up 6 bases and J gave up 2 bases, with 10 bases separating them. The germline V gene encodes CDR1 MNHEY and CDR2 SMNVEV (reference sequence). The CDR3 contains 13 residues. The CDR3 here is CASRNTANYGYTF. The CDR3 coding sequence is TGTGCCAGCAGGAATACAGCAAACTATGGCTACACCTTC.

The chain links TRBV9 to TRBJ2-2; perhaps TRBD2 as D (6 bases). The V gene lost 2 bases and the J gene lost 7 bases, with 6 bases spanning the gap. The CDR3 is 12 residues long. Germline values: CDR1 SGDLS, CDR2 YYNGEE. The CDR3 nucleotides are TGTGCCAGCAGCGTCGGGAGCGGGGAGCTGTTTTTT. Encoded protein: CASSVGSGELFF.

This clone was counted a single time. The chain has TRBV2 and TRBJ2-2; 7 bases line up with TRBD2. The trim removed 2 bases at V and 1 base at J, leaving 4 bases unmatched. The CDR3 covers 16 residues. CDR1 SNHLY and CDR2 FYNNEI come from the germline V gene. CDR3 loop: CASSEMWGGNTGELFF. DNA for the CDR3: TGTGCCAGCAGTGAAATGTGGGGGGGGAACACCGGGGAGCTGTTTTTT.

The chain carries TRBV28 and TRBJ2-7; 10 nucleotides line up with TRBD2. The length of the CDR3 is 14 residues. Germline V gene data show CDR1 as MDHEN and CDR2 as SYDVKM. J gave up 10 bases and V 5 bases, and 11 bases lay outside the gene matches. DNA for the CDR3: TGTGCCAGCAGTCAAGCTAGCGGGAGTAATTTTCAGTACTTC. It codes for CASSQASGSNFQYF.

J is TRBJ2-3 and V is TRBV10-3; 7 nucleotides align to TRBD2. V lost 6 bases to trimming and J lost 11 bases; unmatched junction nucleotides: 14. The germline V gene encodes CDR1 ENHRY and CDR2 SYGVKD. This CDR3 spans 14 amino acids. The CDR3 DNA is TGTGCCATCAGACTGCAGGGCCGCGGCGGGGGGCAGTATTTT. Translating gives CAIRLQGRGGGQYF.

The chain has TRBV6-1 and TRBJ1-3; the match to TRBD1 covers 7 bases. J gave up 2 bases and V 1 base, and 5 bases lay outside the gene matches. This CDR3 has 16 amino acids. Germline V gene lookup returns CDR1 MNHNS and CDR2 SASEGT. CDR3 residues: CASSEGGTVAGNTIYF. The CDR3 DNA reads TGTGCCAGCAGTGAAGGGGGGACAGTAGCTGGAAACACCATATATTTT.

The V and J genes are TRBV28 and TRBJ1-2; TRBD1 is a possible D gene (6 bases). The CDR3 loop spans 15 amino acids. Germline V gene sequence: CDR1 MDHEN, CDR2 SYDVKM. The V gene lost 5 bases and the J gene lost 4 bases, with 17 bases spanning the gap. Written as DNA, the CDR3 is TGTGCCAGCAGTCCCCTCCCCACAGGGTTCTATGGCTACACCTTC. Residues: CASSPLPTGFYGYTF.

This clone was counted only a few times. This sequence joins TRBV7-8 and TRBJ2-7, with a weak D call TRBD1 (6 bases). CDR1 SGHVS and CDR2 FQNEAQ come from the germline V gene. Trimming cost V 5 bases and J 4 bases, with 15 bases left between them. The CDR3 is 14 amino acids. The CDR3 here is CASSLRGREYEQYF. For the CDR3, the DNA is TGTGCCAGCAGCCTCAGGGGCCGAGAGTACGAGCAGTACTTC.

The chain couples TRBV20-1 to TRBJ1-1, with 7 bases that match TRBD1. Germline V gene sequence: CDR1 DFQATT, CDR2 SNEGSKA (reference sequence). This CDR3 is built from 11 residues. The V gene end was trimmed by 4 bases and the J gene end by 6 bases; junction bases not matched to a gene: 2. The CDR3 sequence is CSATQGAEAFF. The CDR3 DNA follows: TGCAGTGCTACCCAGGGGGCTGAAGCTTTCTTT.

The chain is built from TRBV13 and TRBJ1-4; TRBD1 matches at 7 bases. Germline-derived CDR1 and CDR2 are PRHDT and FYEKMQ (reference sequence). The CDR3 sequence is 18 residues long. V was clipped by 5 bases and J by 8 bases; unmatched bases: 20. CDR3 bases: TGTGCCAGCAGCATCCGCAGGGACTCGACAGGGTGGGAAGAAAAACTGTTTTTT. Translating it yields CASSIRRDSTGWEEKLFF.

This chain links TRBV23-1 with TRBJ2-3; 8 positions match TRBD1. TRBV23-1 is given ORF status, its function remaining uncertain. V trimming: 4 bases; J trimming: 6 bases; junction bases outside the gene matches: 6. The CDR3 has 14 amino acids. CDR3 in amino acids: CASSPPGGMDTQYF. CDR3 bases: TGCGCCAGCAGTCCCCCAGGGGGCATGGATACGCAGTATTTT.

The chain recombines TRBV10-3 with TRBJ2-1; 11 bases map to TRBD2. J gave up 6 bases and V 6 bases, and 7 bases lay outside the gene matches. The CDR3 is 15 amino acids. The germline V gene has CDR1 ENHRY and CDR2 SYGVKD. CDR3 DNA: TGTGCCATCAGCAATAGCGGGAGGGCCGTCAATGAGCAGTTCTTC. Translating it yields CAISNSGRAVNEQFF.

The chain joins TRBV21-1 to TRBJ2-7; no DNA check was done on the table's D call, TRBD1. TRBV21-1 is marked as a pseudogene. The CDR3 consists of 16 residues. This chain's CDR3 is CASSKKDHSGTDEQYF. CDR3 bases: TGTGCCAGCAGCAAAAAGGATCACTCCGGGACAGACGAGCAGTACTTC.

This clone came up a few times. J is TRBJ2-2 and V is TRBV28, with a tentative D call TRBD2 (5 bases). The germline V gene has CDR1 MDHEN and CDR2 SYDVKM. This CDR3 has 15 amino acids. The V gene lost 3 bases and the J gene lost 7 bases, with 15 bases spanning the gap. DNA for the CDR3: TGTGCCAGCAGTTTCGTCCCCGGGGTTCACGGGGAGCTGTTTTTT. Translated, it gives CASSFVPGVHGELFF.

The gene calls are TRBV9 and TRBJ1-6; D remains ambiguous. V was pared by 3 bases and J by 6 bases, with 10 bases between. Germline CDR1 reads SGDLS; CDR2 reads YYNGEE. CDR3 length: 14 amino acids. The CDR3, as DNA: TGTGCCAGCAGCGCGGGGAGAATTAATTCACCCCTCCACTTT. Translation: CASSAGRINSPLHF.

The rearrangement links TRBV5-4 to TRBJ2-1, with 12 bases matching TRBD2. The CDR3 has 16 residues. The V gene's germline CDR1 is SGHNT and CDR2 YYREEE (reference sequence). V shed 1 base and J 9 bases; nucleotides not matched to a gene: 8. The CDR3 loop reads CASSLNPSGRGAEQFF. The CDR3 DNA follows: TGTGCCAGCAGCTTGAATCCTAGCGGGAGGGGCGCTGAGCAGTTCTTC.

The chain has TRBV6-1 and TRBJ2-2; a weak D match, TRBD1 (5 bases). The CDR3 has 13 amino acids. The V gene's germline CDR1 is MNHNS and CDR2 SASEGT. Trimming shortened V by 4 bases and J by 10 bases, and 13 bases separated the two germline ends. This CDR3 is CASSGQGRVELFF. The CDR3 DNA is TGTGCCAGCAGTGGGCAGGGCCGTGTGGAGCTGTTTTTT.

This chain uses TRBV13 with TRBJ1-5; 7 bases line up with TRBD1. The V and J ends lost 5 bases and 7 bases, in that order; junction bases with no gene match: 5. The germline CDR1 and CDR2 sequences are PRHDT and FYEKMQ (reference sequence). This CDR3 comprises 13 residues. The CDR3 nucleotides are TGTGCCAGCAGCCCGCAGGGGGACCAGCCCCAGCATTTT. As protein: CASSPQGDQPQHF. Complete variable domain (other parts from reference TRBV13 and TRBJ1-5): AAGVIQSPRHLIKEKRETATLKCYPIPRHDTVYWYQQGPGQDPQFLISFYEKMQSDKGSIPDRFSAQQFSDYHSELNMSSLELGDSALYFCASSPQGDQPQHFGDGTRLSIL.

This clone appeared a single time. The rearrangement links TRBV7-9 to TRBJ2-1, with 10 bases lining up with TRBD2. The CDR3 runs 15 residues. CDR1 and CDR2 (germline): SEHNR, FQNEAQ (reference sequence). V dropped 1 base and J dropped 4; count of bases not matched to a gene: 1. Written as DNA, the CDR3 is TGTGCCAGCAGCTTAGTTAGCGGGGGGTACAATGAGCAGTTCTTC. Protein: CASSLVSGGYNEQFF.